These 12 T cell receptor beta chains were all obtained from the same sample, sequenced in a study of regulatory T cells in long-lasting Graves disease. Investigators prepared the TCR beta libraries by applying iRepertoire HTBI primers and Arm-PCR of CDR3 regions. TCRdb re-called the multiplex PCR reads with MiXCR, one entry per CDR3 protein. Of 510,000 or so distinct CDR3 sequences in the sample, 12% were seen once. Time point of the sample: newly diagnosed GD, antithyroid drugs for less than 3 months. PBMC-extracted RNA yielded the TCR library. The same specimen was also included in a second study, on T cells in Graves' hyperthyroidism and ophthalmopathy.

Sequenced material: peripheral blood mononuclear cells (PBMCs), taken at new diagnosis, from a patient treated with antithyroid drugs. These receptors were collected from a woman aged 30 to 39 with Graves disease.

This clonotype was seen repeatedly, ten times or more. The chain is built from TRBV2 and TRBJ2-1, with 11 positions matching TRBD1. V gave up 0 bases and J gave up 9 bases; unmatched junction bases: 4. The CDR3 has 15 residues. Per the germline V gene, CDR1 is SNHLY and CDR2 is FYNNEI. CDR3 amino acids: CASSEALGQGVEQFF. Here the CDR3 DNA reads TGTGCCAGCAGTGAAGCGCTGGGACAGGGGGTTGAGCAGTTCTTC.

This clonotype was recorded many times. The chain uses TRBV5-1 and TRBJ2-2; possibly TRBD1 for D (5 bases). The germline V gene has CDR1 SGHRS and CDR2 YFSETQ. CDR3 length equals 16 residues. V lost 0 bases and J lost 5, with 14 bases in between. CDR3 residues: CASSLEWAGPTGELFF. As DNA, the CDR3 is TGCGCCAGCAGCTTGGAATGGGCAGGGCCGACCGGGGAGCTGTTTTTT.

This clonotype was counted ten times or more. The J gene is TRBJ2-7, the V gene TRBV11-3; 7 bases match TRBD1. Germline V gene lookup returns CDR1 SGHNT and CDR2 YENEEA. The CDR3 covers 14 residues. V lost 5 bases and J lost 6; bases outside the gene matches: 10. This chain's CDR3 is CASSQTQGIGEQYF. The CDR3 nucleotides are TGTGCCAGCAGCCAGACACAGGGGATAGGCGAGCAGTACTTC. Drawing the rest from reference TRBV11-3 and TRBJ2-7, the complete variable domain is EAGVVQSPRYKIIEKKQPVAFWCNPISGHNTLYWYLQNLGQGPELLIRYENEEAVDDSQLPKDRFSAERLKGVDSTLKIQPAELGDSAVYLCASSQTQGIGEQYFGPGTRLTVT.

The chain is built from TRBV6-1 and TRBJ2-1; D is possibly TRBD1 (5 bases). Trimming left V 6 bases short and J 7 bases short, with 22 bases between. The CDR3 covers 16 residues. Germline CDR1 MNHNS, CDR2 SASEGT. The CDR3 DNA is TGTGCCAGCAGCCCCCAGCAGGGTCTCTATAATAATGAGCAGTTCTTC. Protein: CASSPQQGLYNNEQFF.

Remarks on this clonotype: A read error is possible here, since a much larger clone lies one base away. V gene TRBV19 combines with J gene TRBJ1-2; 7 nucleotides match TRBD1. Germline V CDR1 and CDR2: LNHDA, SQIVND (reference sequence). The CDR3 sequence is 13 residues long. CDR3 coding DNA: TGTGCCAGTACCCCTGGACAGGCGTATGGCCACACCTTC. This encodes CASTPGQAYGHTF.

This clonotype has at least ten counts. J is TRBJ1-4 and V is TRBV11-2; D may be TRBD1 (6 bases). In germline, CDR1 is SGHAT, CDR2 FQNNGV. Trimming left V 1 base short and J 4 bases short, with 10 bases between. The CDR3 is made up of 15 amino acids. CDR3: CASSLAGTYNEKLFF. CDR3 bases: TGTGCCAGCAGCTTAGCAGGGACATATAATGAAAAACTGTTTTTT.

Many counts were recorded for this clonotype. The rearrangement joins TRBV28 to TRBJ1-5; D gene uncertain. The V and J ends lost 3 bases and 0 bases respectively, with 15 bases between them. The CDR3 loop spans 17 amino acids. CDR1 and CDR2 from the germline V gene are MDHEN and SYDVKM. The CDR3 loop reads CASSFLLLDNSNQPQHF. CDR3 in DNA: TGTGCCAGCAGTTTCCTACTACTCGACAATAGCAATCAGCCCCAGCATTTT. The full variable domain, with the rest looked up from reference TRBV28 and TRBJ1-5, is DVKVTQSSRYLVKRTGEKVFLECVQDMDHENMFWYRQDPGLGLRLIYFSYDVKMKEKGDIPEGYSVSREKKERFSLILESASTNQTSMYLCASSFLLLDNSNQPQHFGDGTRLSIL.

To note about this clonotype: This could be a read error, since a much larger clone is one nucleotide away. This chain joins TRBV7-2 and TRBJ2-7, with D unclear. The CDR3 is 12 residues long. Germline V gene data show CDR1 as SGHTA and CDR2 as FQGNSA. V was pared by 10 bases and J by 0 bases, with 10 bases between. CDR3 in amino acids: CAIRRTSYEQYF. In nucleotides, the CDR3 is TGTGCCATCAGGCGCACCTCCTACGAGCAGTACTTC.

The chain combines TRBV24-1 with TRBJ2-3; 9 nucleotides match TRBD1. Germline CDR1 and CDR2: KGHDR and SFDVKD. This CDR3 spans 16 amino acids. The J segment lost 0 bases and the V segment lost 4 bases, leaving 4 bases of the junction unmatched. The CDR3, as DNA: TGTGCCACCAGTGAGGTACAGGGGGCGAGCACAGATACGCAGTATTTT. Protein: CATSEVQGASTDTQYF.

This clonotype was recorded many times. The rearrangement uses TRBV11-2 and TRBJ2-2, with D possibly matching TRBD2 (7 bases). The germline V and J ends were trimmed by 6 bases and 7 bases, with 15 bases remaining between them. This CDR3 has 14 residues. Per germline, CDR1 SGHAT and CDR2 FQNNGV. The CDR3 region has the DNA TGTGCCAGCAGTGGGGGGGGGCCGATCGGGGAGCTGTTTTTT. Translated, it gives CASSGGGPIGELFF.

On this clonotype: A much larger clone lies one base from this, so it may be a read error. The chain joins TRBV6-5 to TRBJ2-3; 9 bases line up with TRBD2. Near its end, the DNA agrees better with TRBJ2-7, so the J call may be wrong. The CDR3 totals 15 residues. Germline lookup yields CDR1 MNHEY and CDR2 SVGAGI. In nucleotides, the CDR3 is TGTGCCAGCAGTTACCAGGGACTAGCCGCCAATGAGCAGTACTTC. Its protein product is CASSYQGLAANEQYF.

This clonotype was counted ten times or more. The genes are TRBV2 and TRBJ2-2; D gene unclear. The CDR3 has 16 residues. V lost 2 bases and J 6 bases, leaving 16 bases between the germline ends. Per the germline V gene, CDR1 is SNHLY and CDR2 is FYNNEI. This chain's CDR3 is CASSESAGSIAGELFF. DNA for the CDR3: TGTGCCAGCAGTGAATCGGCAGGCAGTATCGCCGGGGAGCTGTTTTTT.